The table lists the clone carrying this T cell receptor beta chain with a few counts. Profiled with immunoSEQ multiplex PCR; TCRdb holds only in-frame clones, not every one. The sample lists around 15,000 clones; 80% were seen once. This sample was taken from a study of graft-versus-host responses after intestinal transplantation. The CDR3 totals 19 residues. The V gene lost 0 bases and the J gene lost 0 bases, with 22 bases spanning the gap. Germline-derived CDR1 and CDR2 are SGHRS and YFSETQ. Graft tissue was processed to release intraepithelial and lamina propria lymphocytes. The starting material was ileum tissue, obtained approximately 97 days after intestinal transplant. The chain links TRBV5-1 to TRBJ2-7; tentative D call: TRBD1 (7 bases). The sequence came from a human patient who received an intestinal transplant, so some T cells may come from the graft donor. The CDR3 DNA reads as TGCGCCAGCAGCTTGGACGCGACAGGGACCGCGGGACCCTCCTACGAGCAGTACTTC. It encodes CASSLDATGTAGPSYEQYF.